A single T cell receptor (beta chain) is shown here with its context. Its antigen is still unknown. No base quality values were provided; no much bigger clone lies one nucleotide off. The data derive from a study of blood T cells in healthy people across ages (dated by TCRdb to between 2015 and 2017). For the study in its entirety: Template switching captured roughly one uniquely barcoded TCR beta cDNA molecule per two T cells in model experiments. To track age-related changes in TCR beta repertoire diversity, the study relied on deep sequencing normalized with unique cDNA molecular identifiers. The donors were split into four age groups: young (average around 15 years), middle-aged (roughly 39), aged (around 67) and long-lived (roughly 86). Donors of different ages were randomly distributed across sequencing lanes to avoid experimental bias. Two additional independent replicas of 1 million unique cDNA reads from the same blood draw were analyzed for two donors (one aged 18 to 30 and one aged 80 or older). The paper's findings and limits, for the study overall: As age increased, observed TCR beta diversity per million T cells dropped in a roughly linear way, and a significant reduction was already evident by age about 40. Estimates of total diversity based on one million sequenced T cells were considered lower bounds and underestimates. The long-lived group showed more naive CD4+ T cells, fewer expanded clones and increased TCR diversity than the aged group, suggesting age selection. Observed TCR beta diversity correlated strongly with the percentage of naive T cells measured by flow cytometry. Conclusive comparison of naive and antigen-experienced compartments was prevented by the profiling of bulk unsorted PBMCs. Because donor CMV infection status was unknown, age-related changes in expanded clonotypes were potentially confounded.

Receptor libraries were prepared by 5' RACE. The sample was run on an Illumina HiSeq 2500. The second PCR ran for roughly 7 to 12 cycles and used a J-beta primer mix along with a sample-barcoded 5' primer. A template-switch 5' adaptor carrying 12 random nucleotides introduced a unique molecular identifier onto each TCR beta cDNA molecule. At least 2.5 million CDR3-containing paired-end reads were obtained from each sample. First-strand cDNA synthesis was performed from all RNA using the Mint cDNA synthesis kit, with priming by a TRBC-specific oligonucleotide. Following uracil-DNA glycosylase treatment, a first 18-cycle PCR with universal primers M1SS and BC2_uni_R was performed on all cDNA. Per the original workflow: For normalization, 1 million high-quality reads were randomly selected from each sample, with every read carrying a distinct molecular identifier. Reads sharing molecular identifiers were discarded rather than binned into consensus sequences. CDR3 identification, clonotype clustering and error correction used MiTCR with a Q25 quality threshold and the strictest error-elimination algorithm. A nonparametric unseen species model using Euler transformation provided a lower-bound estimate of total TCR beta diversity. Clones were called with MiXCR by TCRdb after fastp trimmed the public reads at Q25, and only in-frame beta chains were retained. Every distinct CDR3 protein forms one entry, paired with its most common genes and DNA. What appears here as the V and J calls and clone size reflects TCRdb's work, not the paper's. This sample lists approximately 730,000 distinct CDR3 sequences; about 55% were detected once. The leading ten clones occupy approximately 41% of the sample.

V is shortened by 7 bases, J by 5 bases, and the region joining them spans 21 bases. CDR1 and CDR2, per the germline V gene, are SGHTA and FQGNSA. Taken from cysteine to phenylalanine, the CDR3 has 15 residues. The read is trimmed to its CDR3 DNA, 45 bases read in frame from base 1. Donors were 40 or so systemically healthy Caucasian individuals from Russia aged about 6 to 100 years. Each donor gave ten milliliters of peripheral blood, drawn into EDTA-treated Vacutainer tubes. Ficoll-Paque density-gradient centrifugation was used to isolate PBMCs, with at least 6.5 million obtained per sample. Trizol reagent was used to extract total RNA from the PBMCs, yielding at least 6 micrograms per sample. For every donor, flow cytometry on a PBMC aliquot measured the percentage of naive CD45RAhigh/CD27high T cells.

The rearrangement joined TRBV7-2 to TRBJ2-7; the D element could tentatively be TRBD1 or TRBD2, as 5 bases agree for each. The receptor was isolated from a man of 80 years or more in good health. The sequencing sample was made of blood. The CDR3 reads as follows: CASKRGPTSLDEQYF. The nucleotide sequence reads as follows: TGTGCCAGCAAAAGGGGACCCACTTCCCTGGACGAGCAGTACTTC.